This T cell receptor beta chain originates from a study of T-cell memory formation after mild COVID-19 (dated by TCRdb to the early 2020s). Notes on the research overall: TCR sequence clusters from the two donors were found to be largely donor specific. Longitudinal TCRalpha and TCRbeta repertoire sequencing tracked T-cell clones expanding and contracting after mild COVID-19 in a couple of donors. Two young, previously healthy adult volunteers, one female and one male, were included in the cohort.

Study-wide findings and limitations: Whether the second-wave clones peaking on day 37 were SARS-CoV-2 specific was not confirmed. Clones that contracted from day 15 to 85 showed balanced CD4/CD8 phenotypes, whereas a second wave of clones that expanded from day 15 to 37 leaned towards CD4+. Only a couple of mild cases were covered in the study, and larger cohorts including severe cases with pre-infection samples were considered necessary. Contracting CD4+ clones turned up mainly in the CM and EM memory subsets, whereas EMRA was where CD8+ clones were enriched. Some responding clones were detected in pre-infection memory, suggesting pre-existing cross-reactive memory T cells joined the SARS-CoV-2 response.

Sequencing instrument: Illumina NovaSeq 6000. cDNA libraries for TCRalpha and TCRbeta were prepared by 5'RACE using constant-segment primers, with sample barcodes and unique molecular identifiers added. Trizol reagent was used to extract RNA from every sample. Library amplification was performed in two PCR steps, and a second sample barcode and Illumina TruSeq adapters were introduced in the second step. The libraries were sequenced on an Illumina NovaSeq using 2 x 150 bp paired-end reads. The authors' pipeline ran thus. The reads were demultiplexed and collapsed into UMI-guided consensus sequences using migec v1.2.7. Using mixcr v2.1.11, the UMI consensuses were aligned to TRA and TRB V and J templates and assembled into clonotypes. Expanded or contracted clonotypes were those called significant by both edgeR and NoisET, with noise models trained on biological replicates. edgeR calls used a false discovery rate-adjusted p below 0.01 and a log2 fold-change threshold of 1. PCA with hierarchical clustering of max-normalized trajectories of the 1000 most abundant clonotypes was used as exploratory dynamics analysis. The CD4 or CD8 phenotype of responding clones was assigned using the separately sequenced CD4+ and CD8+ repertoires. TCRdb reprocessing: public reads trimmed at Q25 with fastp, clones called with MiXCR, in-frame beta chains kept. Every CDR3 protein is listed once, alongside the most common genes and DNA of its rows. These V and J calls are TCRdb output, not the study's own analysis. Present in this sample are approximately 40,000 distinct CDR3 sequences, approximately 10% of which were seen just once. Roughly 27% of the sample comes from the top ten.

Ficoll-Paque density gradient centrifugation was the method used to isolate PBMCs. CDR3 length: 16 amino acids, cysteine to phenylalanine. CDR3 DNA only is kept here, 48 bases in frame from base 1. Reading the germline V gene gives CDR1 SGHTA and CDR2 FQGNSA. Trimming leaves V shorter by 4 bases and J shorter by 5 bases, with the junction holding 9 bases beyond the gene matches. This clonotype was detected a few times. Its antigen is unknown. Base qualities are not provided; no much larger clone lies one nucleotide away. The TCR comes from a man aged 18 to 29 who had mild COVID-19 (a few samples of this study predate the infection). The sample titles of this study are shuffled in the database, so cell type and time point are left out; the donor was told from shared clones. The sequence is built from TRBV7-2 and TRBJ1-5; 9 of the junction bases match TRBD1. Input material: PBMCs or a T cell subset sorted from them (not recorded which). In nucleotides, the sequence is TGTGCCAGCAGCTCACAGGGGGCAGGAGCCCATCAGCCCCAGCATTTT. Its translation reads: CASSSQGAGAHQPQHF. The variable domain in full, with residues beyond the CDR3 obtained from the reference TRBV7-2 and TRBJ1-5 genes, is GAGVSQSPSNKVTEKGKDVELRCDPISGHTALYWYRQSLGQGLEFLIYFQGNSAPDKSGLPSDRFSAERTGGSVSTLTIQRTQQEDSAVYLCASSSQGAGAHQPQHFGDGTRLSIL.